The 5 T cell receptor beta chains given below trace back to one sample, sequenced in a study of identical twins. MiXCR was run by TCRdb on the 5' RACE reads, yielding one entry per CDR3 protein. This sample has 210,000 or so distinct CDR3 sequences, with 15% to 20% found just once. This sample also appeared in a second study, on T cells expressing NK-cell markers.

Specimen: CD8+ T cells sorted from blood. The receptors derive from a woman aged 18-30 years in good health.

The chain carries TRBV7-7 and TRBJ2-2; 8 bases fit TRBD1. This CDR3 is 15 amino acids long. V lost 3 bases, J lost 4 bases, and 4 bases stayed unmatched. Germline lookup yields CDR1 SSHAT and CDR2 FNYEAQ (reference sequence). CDR3 protein: CASSFSTGGTGELFF. CDR3 coding DNA: TGTGCCAGCAGCTTCTCTACAGGGGGCACCGGGGAGCTGTTTTTT.

The chain links TRBV30 to TRBJ1-5; D may be TRBD1 (5 bases). Germline V gene data show CDR1 as GTSNPN and CDR2 as SVGIG (reference sequence). Trimming cost V 0 bases and J 7 bases, with 7 bases left between them. The CDR3 is 12 residues long. The CDR3 DNA reads as TGTGCCTGGAGTGTCGGGGGGCAGCCCCAGCATTTT. Translation gives CAWSVGGQPQHF. Combining the CDR3 with reference TRBV30 and TRBJ1-5 gives the whole variable domain SQTIHQWPATLVQPVGSPLSLECTVEGTSNPNLYWYRQAAGRGLQLLFYSVGIGQISSEVPQNLSASRPQDRQFILSSKKLLLSDSGFYLCAWSVGGQPQHFGDGTRLSIL.

DNA of the CDR3: TGCGCCAGCAGCTTGGATGGCGCGGGGGGCTCTGGAAACACCATATATTTT. This sequence encodes CASSLDGAGGSGNTIYF. The rearrangement joins TRBV5-1 to TRBJ1-3, with D possibly being TRBD1 (5 bases). Germline V CDR1 and CDR2: SGHRS, YFSETQ. V was trimmed by 0 bases and J by 0 bases, leaving 13 bases between them. CDR3 length: 17 amino acids.

The chain employs TRBV11-3 and TRBJ2-5, with TRBD1 matching over 8 bases. The V and J ends lost 5 bases and 4 bases, in that order; junction bases with no gene match: 3. The CDR3 consists of 13 residues. Germline V gives CDR1 SGHNT, CDR2 YENEEA. This CDR3 is CASSTGTGETQYF. The CDR3 DNA sequence: TGTGCCAGCAGCACCGGGACAGGAGAGACCCAGTACTTC.

This clonotype turned up a few times. This chain joins TRBV7-9 and TRBJ1-1; no definite D call. The CDR3 sequence is 15 residues long. Germline V gene lookup returns CDR1 SEHNR and CDR2 FQNEAQ (reference sequence). Trimming took 5 bases from V and 0 from J, leaving 13 bases between them. CDR3 bases: TGTGCCAGCAGCGACGCGGGAGTCATGAACACTGAAGCTTTCTTT. It is translated as CASSDAGVMNTEAFF.